These 25 T cell receptor beta chains were sequenced from one sample in a study of blood T cell repertoires in COVID-19. Data came from immunoSEQ multiplex PCR; TCRdb stores just in-frame clones and leaves some out. The sample holds about 160,000 clones; approximately 80% are singletons and the top ten take more than 2%. The specimen sequenced was peripheral blood. These receptors came from a man aged 70-80 years with acute or convalescent COVID-19.

The CDR3 loop is CASSLTGEYQETQYF. CDR3 sequence (DNA): TGTGCCAGCAGCTTAACTGGGGAGTACCAAGAGACCCAGTACTTC. The chain is built from TRBV11-1 and TRBJ2-5, with D perhaps matching TRBD2 (5 bases). Trimming left V 2 bases short and J 0 bases short, with 10 bases between. CDR3 size: 15 residues. Germline loops: CDR1 SGHAT, CDR2 FQDESV (reference sequence).

The DNA for the CDR3 is TGTGCCAGCAGCGCGGGAACAGGGGGCGCGTCAGGGGAGCTGTTTTTT. Translation gives CASSAGTGGASGELFF. The V gene is TRBV9, the J gene TRBJ2-2; 9 bases align to TRBD1. Germline CDR1 and CDR2: SGDLS and YYNGEE. CDR3 size: 16 residues. V lost 3 bases to trimming and J lost 8 bases; unmatched junction nucleotides: 11.

The J gene is TRBJ1-1, the V gene TRBV4-2, with D perhaps TRBD1 (6 bases). This CDR3 has 15 amino acids. The V gene lost 3 bases and the J gene lost 0 bases, with 11 bases spanning the gap. Germline assignment: CDR1 LGHNA and CDR2 YNFKEQ. CDR3 sequence: CASSHPGQVNTEAFF. DNA for the CDR3: TGTGCCAGCAGCCATCCGGGACAAGTGAACACTGAAGCTTTCTTT.

This clone was counted once. This chain links TRBV19 with TRBJ2-3; 7 bases are a match to TRBD1. J was trimmed by 5 bases and V by 3 bases; bases with no gene match: 8. The CDR3 spans 15 residues. Germline V gene data show CDR1 as LNHDA and CDR2 as SQIVND (reference sequence). CDR3 bases: TGTGCCAGTAGTATGGGTACAGGGGCCGAAGATACGCAGTATTTT. Translating it yields CASSMGTGAEDTQYF.

The chain combines TRBV19 with TRBJ2-7; 8 positions agree with TRBD1. Germline CDR1 LNHDA, CDR2 SQIVND (reference sequence). V dropped 4 bases and J dropped 0; count of bases not matched to a gene: 5. CDR3 length equals 15 residues. CDR3 sequence reads: CASSRQGATSYEQYF. CDR3 nucleotide sequence: TGTGCCAGTAGTAGGCAGGGGGCGACCTCCTACGAGCAGTACTTC.

The rearrangement links TRBV6-5 to TRBJ1-6; 7 bases are shared with TRBD1. V shed 5 bases and J 5 bases; nucleotides not matched to a gene: 3. Germline V lookup: CDR1 MNHEY, CDR2 SVGAGI. The CDR3 extends over 14 amino acids. The CDR3 DNA is TGTGCCAGCAGTCCCGGGACAGATAATTCACCCCTCCACTTT. Its protein product is CASSPGTDNSPLHF.

V and J are TRBV28 and TRBJ1-5; D not certain. The germline CDR1 and CDR2 sequences are MDHEN and SYDVKM. CDR3 length: 14 amino acids. V lost 8 bases and J lost 6, with 17 bases in between. The CDR3 here is CASCRQVEGQPQHF. CDR3 coding DNA: TGTGCCAGCTGTAGGCAGGTCGAAGGTCAGCCCCAGCATTTT.

The chain joins TRBV18 to TRBJ1-3; D is unclear. Germline V gives CDR1 KGHSH, CDR2 LQKENI. V dropped 6 bases and J dropped 3 bases, with 15 bases sitting between them. The CDR3 has 15 amino acids. The CDR3 nucleotides are TGTGCCAGCTCCGAGCCCGCTCTTCGTGGAAACACCATATATTTT. Its translation is CASSEPALRGNTIYF.

The chain combines TRBV18 with TRBJ1-1; D remains unclear. CDR1 KGHSH and CDR2 LQKENI come from the germline V gene. V shed 2 bases and J shed 1 base, with 11 bases lying between them. This CDR3 has 15 residues. CDR3: CASSPSSRENTEAFF. Written as DNA, the CDR3 is TGTGCCAGCTCACCAAGCTCGAGAGAGAACACTGAAGCTTTCTTT.

The chain couples TRBV10-3 to TRBJ1-3, with D maybe TRBD1 (5 bases). The germline V and J ends were trimmed by 6 bases and 0 bases, with 12 bases remaining between them. The CDR3 totals 15 residues. The germline CDR1 and CDR2 sequences are ENHRY and SYGVKD. CDR3 DNA: TGTGCCATCAGCGCGACAGCTACCTCTGGAAACACCATATATTTT. It specifies CAISATATSGNTIYF.

This sequence joins TRBV19 and TRBJ2-7; 11 nucleotides agree with TRBD1. J was trimmed by 5 bases and V by 10 bases; bases with no gene match: 7. Per the germline V gene, CDR1 is LNHDA and CDR2 is SQIVND (reference sequence). The CDR3 runs 13 residues. The CDR3 sequence is CATRDRGVHEQYF. In DNA form, the CDR3 reads TGTGCCACCCGGGACAGGGGGGTCCACGAGCAGTACTTC.

This sequence joins TRBV5-1 and TRBJ1-1, with D hard to call. CDR1 is SGHRS, CDR2 YFSETQ, per germline. V lost 4 bases and J lost 3, with 10 bases in between. The CDR3 length is 13 residues. This CDR3 is CASSPVSDTEAFF. The CDR3 coding sequence is TGCGCCAGCAGCCCTGTGAGTGACACTGAAGCTTTCTTT.

This clone was counted ten times or more. The chain is built from TRBV4-1 and TRBJ2-2; 8 nucleotides match TRBD1. The CDR3 has 16 residues. CDR1 is MGHRA and CDR2 is YSYEKL in the germline V gene. V gave up 4 bases and J gave up 4 bases; unmatched junction bases: 8. CDR3 DNA: TGCGCCAGCAGCCCGCTGACAGGGGTAGGCACCGGGGAGCTGTTTTTT. Protein sequence: CASSPLTGVGTGELFF.

The chain is built from TRBV9 and TRBJ1-6, with 8 bases lining up with TRBD1. The V gene end was trimmed by 3 bases and the J gene end by 7 bases; junction bases not matched to a gene: 9. Germline values: CDR1 SGDLS, CDR2 YYNGEE. The length of the CDR3 is 16 residues. DNA for the CDR3: TGTGCCAGCAGCGGAGACAGGGGTCTCCGGAATTCACCCCTCCACTTT. It codes for CASSGDRGLRNSPLHF.

The chain employs TRBV5-4 and TRBJ2-3, with 10 bases that match TRBD1. The trim removed 2 bases at V and 1 base at J, leaving 16 bases unmatched. CDR3 size: 20 residues. Per germline, CDR1 SGHNT and CDR2 YYREEE (reference sequence). The CDR3 bases are TGTGCCAGCAGCTTAGGGTTTTTGACAGGGGGCGGTTTGGGCACAGATACGCAGTATTTT. This codes for CASSLGFLTGGGLGTDTQYF.

The chain uses TRBV2 and TRBJ1-3; D is possibly TRBD1 (6 bases). The CDR3 runs to 13 residues. Trimming took 6 bases from V and 3 from J, leaving 9 bases between them. Per the germline V gene, CDR1 is SNHLY and CDR2 is FYNNEI. CDR3: CASRGQLGNTIYF. CDR3 nucleotides: TGTGCCAGCAGAGGACAGCTTGGAAACACCATATATTTT. Together with reference TRBV2 and TRBJ1-3, the CDR3 gives the full variable domain: EPEVTQTPSHQVTQMGQEVILRCVPISNHLYFYWYRQILGQKVEFLVSFYNNEISEKSEIFDDQFSVERPDGSNFTLKIRSTKLEDSAMYFCASRGQLGNTIYFGEGSWLTVV.

The V gene is TRBV25-1, the J gene TRBJ1-2, with TRBD1 matching 7 bases. This CDR3 has 15 residues. The trim removed 2 bases at V and 6 bases at J, leaving 9 bases unmatched. Germline V gene sequence: CDR1 MGHDK, CDR2 SYGVNS. The CDR3 protein is CASSEATGTDHGYTF. The CDR3 DNA reads TGTGCCAGCAGTGAAGCGACTGGGACAGATCATGGCTACACCTTC.

The chain employs TRBV6-6 and TRBJ2-7, with 8 positions matching TRBD1. Germline loops: CDR1 MNHNY, CDR2 SVGAGI (reference sequence). There are 18 residues in the CDR3. V lost 5 bases and J lost 5; bases outside the gene matches: 20. DNA for the CDR3: TGTGCCAGCAGTCCTTACGCGTTAGGACAGGGTAGGACCCACGAGCAGTACTTC. The encoded protein is CASSPYALGQGRTHEQYF.

The gene calls are TRBV27 and TRBJ2-3, with TRBD2 as a possible D gene (5 bases). V was clipped by 5 bases and J by 4 bases, with 16 bases between them. The CDR3 sequence is 15 residues long. Germline V gene data show CDR1 as MNHEY and CDR2 as SMNVEV (reference sequence). The CDR3, as DNA: TGTGCCAGCAGTGGCTGGACCGCGGGTCCAGATACGCAGTATTTT. Its translation is CASSGWTAGPDTQYF.

The chain carries TRBV28 and TRBJ2-2; 13 bases fit TRBD2. The junction had 5 bases not matched to a gene; V was cut back by 6 bases and J by 4 bases. This CDR3 has 16 residues. Germline lookup yields CDR1 MDHEN and CDR2 SYDVKM. CDR3 DNA: TGTGCCAGCAGCCTACTAGCGGGAGGGGGCACCGGGGAGCTGTTTTTT. Amino acid sequence: CASSLLAGGGTGELFF.

This rearrangement joins TRBV5-4 to TRBJ1-6; 7 nucleotides agree with TRBD1. The CDR3 contains 15 residues. Trimming cost V 0 bases and J 9 bases; bases outside gene matches: 6. Germline V gene sequence: CDR1 SGHNT, CDR2 YYREEE (reference sequence). CDR3 sequence reads: CASSLVGQESSPLHF. The CDR3 nucleotides are TGTGCCAGCAGCTTGGTCGGACAGGAGAGTTCACCCCTCCACTTT.

In its sample, this clone was seen once. Because the CDR3's place on the DNA is in doubt, the DNA is left out and the CDR3 is given as listed by TCRdb. The chain has TRBV6-5 and TRBJ2-1; no check of the table's D call, TRBD1, against the DNA was made. Germline CDR1 MNHEY, CDR2 SVGAGI. The CDR3 is 13 residues long, ends included. This chain's CDR3 is CASILDRDNEQFF.

The rearrangement links TRBV28 to TRBJ1-4; 9 bases line up with TRBD1. The V and J ends lost 4 bases and 7 bases, in that order; junction bases with no gene match: 7. The V gene's germline CDR1 is MDHEN and CDR2 SYDVKM. There are 15 residues in the CDR3. The CDR3 DNA reads as TGTGCCAGCAGTTCGGGACAGGGCGGGAGTGAAAAACTGTTTTTT. It yields the protein CASSSGQGGSEKLFF.

This CDR3 is CASSRQGPETQYF. The CDR3 DNA is TGTGCCAGCAGTAGACAGGGTCCGGAGACCCAGTACTTC. The chain joins TRBV25-1 to TRBJ2-5; 7 nucleotides align to TRBD1. Losses at the gene ends were 5 bases for V and 5 bases for J; bases not matched to a gene: 5. The CDR3 sequence is 13 residues long. Germline V CDR1 and CDR2: MGHDK, SYGVNS. Full variable domain (missing parts from reference TRBV25-1 and TRBJ2-5): EADIYQTPRYLVIGTGKKITLECSQTMGHDKMYWYQQDPGMELHLIHYSYGVNSTEKGDLSSESTVSRIRTEHFPLTLESARPSHTSQYLCASSRQGPETQYFGPGTRLLVL.

The chain links TRBV21-1 to TRBJ2-3; the table gives TRBD1 as D, unverified against the DNA. TRBV21-1 is annotated as a pseudogene. The CDR3 totals 19 residues. The CDR3 loop is CASSHNALKQGGVTDTQYF. The DNA for the CDR3 is TGTGCCAGCAGCCACAATGCCCTAAAACAGGGGGGAGTCACAGATACGCAGTATTTT.